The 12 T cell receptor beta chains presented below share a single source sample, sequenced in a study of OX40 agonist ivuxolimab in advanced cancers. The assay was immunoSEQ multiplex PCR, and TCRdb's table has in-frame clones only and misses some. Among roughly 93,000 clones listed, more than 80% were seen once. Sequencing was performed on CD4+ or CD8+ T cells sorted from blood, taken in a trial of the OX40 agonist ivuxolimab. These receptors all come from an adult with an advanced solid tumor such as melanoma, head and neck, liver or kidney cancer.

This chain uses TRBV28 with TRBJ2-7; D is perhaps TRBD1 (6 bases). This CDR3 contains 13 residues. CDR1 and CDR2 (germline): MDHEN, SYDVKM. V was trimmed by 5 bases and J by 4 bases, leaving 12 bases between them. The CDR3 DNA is TGTGCCAGCAGTCTACCGGGACAATACGAGCAGTACTTC. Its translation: CASSLPGQYEQYF.

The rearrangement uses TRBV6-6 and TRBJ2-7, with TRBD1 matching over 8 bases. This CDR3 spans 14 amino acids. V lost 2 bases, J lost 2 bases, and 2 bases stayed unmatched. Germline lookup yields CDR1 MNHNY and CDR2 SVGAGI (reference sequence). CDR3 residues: CASSYDRGTYEQYF. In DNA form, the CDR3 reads TGTGCCAGCAGTTACGACAGGGGTACCTACGAGCAGTACTTC.

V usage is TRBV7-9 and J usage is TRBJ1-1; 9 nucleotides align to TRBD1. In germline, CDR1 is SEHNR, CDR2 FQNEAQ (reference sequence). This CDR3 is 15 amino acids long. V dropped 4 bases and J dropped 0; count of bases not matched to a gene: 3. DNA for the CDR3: TGTGCCAGCAGCTCTGGGACAGGGTTGAACACTGAAGCTTTCTTT. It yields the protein CASSSGTGLNTEAFF.

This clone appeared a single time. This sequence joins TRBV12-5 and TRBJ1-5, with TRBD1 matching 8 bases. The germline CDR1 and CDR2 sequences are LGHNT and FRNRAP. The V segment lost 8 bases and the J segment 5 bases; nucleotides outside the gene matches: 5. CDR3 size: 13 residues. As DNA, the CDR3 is TGTGCTAGTACCGGGACAGGTTATCAGCCCCAGCATTTT. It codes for CASTGTGYQPQHF.

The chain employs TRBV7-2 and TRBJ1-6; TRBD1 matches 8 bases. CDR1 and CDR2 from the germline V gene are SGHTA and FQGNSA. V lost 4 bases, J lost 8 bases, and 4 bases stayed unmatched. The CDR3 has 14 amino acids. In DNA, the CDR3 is TGTGCCAGCAGCTCCAGGGGGCGTTATTCACCCCTCCACTTT. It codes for CASSSRGRYSPLHF.

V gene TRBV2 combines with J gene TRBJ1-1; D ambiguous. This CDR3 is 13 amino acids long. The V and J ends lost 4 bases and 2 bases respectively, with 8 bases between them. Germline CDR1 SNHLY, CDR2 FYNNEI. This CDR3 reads CASSVVHNTEAFF. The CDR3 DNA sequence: TGTGCCAGCAGTGTAGTTCATAACACTGAAGCTTTCTTT. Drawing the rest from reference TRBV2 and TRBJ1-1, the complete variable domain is EPEVTQTPSHQVTQMGQEVILRCVPISNHLYFYWYRQILGQKVEFLVSFYNNEISEKSEIFDDQFSVERPDGSNFTLKIRSTKLEDSAMYFCASSVVHNTEAFFGQGTRLTVV.

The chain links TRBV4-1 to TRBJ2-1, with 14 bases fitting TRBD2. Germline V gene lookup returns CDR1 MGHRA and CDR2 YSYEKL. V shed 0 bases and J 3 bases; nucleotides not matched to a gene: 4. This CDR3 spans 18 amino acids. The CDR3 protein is CASSQDKGLAGVYNEQFF. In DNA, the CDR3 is TGCGCCAGCAGCCAAGATAAGGGACTAGCGGGGGTCTACAATGAGCAGTTCTTC.

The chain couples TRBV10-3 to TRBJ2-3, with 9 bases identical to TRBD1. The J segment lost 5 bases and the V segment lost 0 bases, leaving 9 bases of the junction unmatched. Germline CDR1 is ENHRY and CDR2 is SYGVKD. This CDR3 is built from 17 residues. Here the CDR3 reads CAISESRDRVGGDTQYF. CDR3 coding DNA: TGTGCCATCAGTGAGTCCCGGGACAGGGTCGGGGGAGATACGCAGTATTTT.

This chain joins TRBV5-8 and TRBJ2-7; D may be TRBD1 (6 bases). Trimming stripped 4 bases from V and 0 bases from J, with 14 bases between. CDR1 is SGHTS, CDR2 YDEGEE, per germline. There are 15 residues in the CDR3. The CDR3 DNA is TGTGCCAGCAGCAGACACAGGGTAAACTCCTACGAGCAGTACTTC. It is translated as CASSRHRVNSYEQYF.

The CDR3 is CASSPDRGSNEQFF. CDR3 bases: TGTGCCAGCAGCCCTGACAGAGGGAGCAATGAGCAGTTCTTC. The J gene is TRBJ2-1, the V gene TRBV7-2; tentatively, D is TRBD1 or TRBD2 (5 bases each). The CDR3 extends over 14 amino acids. Germline V gene lookup returns CDR1 SGHTA and CDR2 FQGNSA. V was trimmed by 5 bases and J by 6 bases, leaving 14 bases between them.

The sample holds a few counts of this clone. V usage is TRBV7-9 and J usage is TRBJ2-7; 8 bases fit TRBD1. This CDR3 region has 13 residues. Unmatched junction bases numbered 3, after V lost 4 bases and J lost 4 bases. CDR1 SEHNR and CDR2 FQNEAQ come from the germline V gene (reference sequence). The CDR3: CASSSTGDYEQYF. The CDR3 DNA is TGTGCCAGCAGCTCGACAGGGGATTACGAGCAGTACTTC.

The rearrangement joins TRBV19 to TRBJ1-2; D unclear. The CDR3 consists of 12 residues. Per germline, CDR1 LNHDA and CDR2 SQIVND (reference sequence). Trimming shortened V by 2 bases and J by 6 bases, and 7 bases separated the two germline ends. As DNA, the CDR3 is TGTGCCAGTAGTATACCAGCTCATGGCTACACCTTC. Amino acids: CASSIPAHGYTF.